This record concerns one T cell receptor (beta chain) sequence. TCRdb independently ran MiXCR on the 5' RACE reads; one entry per CDR3 protein. The profile shows about 140,000 distinct CDR3 sequences, about 25% of them singletons. The sample is drawn from a study of T-cell memory formation after mild COVID-19. About the research overall: There were largely donor-specific TCR clusters.

The length of the CDR3 is 17 residues. V was pared by 0 bases and J by 9 bases, with 22 bases between. CDR1 SGDLS and CDR2 YYNGEE come from the germline V gene. The specimen sequenced was PBMCs or a T cell subset sorted from them (not recorded which). This TCR was recovered from an adult woman who had mild COVID-19 (a few samples of this study predate the infection). Cell type and time point are not known. The chain couples TRBV9 to TRBJ2-1; no definite D call. The CDR3 sequence: CASSVDSSVVLSGEQFF. CDR3 nucleotides: TGTGCCAGCAGCGTAGATTCTAGTGTGGTTTTGTCGGGTGAGCAGTTCTTC.